The T cell receptor (beta chain) under discussion was sequenced for a study of CD8+CD57+ T cells in acquired aplastic anemia. At the level of the study: DNA per sorted CD4+ or CD8+ sample ranged about 0.2 to 30 ug, averaging about 2.9 ug.

The V end was cut by 0 bases, the J end by 2 bases, with 17 bases between. Per the germline V gene, CDR1 is SGHDT and CDR2 is YYEEEE. This CDR3 has 17 amino acids. TCR beta VDJ and CDR3 were profiled, and genomic DNA was the template. MiXCR was run by TCRdb on the reads, yielding one entry per CDR3 protein. The sample contains more than 150,000 distinct CDR3 sequences, 40% to 55% of which appear only once. CD8+CD57+ cell expansion had been shown by flow cytometry in patients chosen for sequencing. The blood sampling took place in patients who had so far received no therapy. The chain carries TRBV5-6 and TRBJ1-1, with a possible D match to TRBD1 (5 bases). The sequencing sample was made of sorted CD4+, CD8+, or CD8+CD57+ T cells (not recorded which) from PBMCs. The receptor was isolated from a human donor with aplastic anemia. CDR3 in amino acids: CASSLEVGRVVNTEAFF. CDR3 DNA sequence: TGTGCCAGCAGCTTGGAAGTGGGGCGAGTGGTTAACACTGAAGCTTTCTTT. The full variable domain, its missing parts supplied by reference TRBV5-6 and TRBJ1-1, is DAGVTQSPTHLIKTRGQQVTLRCSPKSGHDTVSWYQQALGQGPQFIFQYYEEEERQRGNFPDRFSGHQFPNYSSELNVNALLLGDSALYLCASSLEVGRVVNTEAFFGQGTRLTVV.